The rows below give T cell receptor beta chains drawn from one sample of a study of cytomegalovirus exposure and HLA in healthy donors. This table comes from immunoSEQ multiplex PCR, and its TCRdb copy is limited to in-frame clones, with some not included. Here the sample spans around 130,000 clones, 74% being singletons. Sequencing used PBMCs. All receptors derive from a woman in her forties or fifties in good health and CMV-seropositive. CDR3s include the opening cysteine and the closing phenylalanine or tryptophan. The D gene is left open where the match is weak. Size is omitted from some rows. Given values are once, few, many or a class for expanded clones.

>TRBD1|NA|TRBV5-1|TRBJ2-7
TGCGCCAGCAGCTTGATGGTCACAGGGGGCCACGAGCAGTACTTC
CASSLMVTGGHEQYF
>NA|once|TRBV6-6|TRBJ2-3
TGTGCCAGCAAACGGGCCGGGGCAGATACGCAGTATTTT
CASKRAGADTQYF
>TRBD2|NA|TRBV19|TRBJ2-3
TGTGCCAGTAGTTCATGGACTAGTGCAGATACGCAGTATTTT
CASSSWTSADTQYF
>TRBD2|NA|TRBV5-1|TRBJ2-5
TGCGCCAGCAGCTTGACGCCTAGCGGGGTACAAGAGACCCAGTACTTC
CASSLTPSGVQETQYF
>TRBD1|NA|TRBV5-5|TRBJ1-5
TGTGCCAGCAGCTTGAGGCCGGACAGGGGGTTTAGGAGCAATCAGCCCCAGCATTTT
CASSLRPDRGFRSNQPQHF
>NA|NA|TRBV4-2|TRBJ2-1
TGTGCCAGCAGCCACCCGGGAGCGGAGCAGTTCTTC
CASSHPGAEQFF
>NA|NA|TRBV12-5|TRBJ2-2
TGTGCTAGTGGGCAGGGGATCGGGGAGCTGTTTTTT
CASGQGIGELFF
>TRBD1|few|TRBV11-2|TRBJ2-5
TGTGCCAGCAGCTTATATGGTGGGGGGACAGGGAAGATCCAGTACTTC
CASSLYGGGTGKIQYF
>NA|NA|TRBV10-3|TRBJ1-1
TGTGCCATCAGGGGGGGGAACACTGAAGCTTTCTTT
CAIRGGNTEAFF
>TRBD2|NA|TRBV5-1|TRBJ2-7
TGCGCCAGCAGCACGGGACTAGCGGGGGCAATTAACTACGAGCAGTACTTC
CASSTGLAGAINYEQYF
>NA|NA|TRBV7-9|TRBJ2-5
TGTGCCAGCAAGGCCCTAGGGGGACAAGAGACCCAGTACTTC
CASKALGGQETQYF
>NA|NA|TRBV5-6|TRBJ1-6
TGTGCCAGCAGCTTGGGGACAGTCAGTTCACCCCTCCACTTT
CASSLGTVSSPLHF
>TRBD1|NA|TRBV5-1|TRBJ2-3
TGCGCCAGCAGCTTGCAGGGGGCAGGGACAGATACGCAGTATTTT
CASSLQGAGTDTQYF
>NA|NA|TRBV20-1|TRBJ1-1
TGCAGTGCTAGTGAGGAGACTGAAGCTTTCTTT
CSASEETEAFF
>NA|once|TRBV2|TRBJ1-4
TGTGCCAGCAGTGAAGCCCTACAGGGAGATGTTCTGTTTTTT
CASSEALQGDVLFF
>NA|NA|TRBV30|TRBJ1-6
TGTGCCTGGGTCACTAGCTCCTATAATTCACCCCTCCACTTT
CAWVTSSYNSPLHF
>TRBD2|NA|TRBV10-1|TRBJ2-1
TGCGCCAGCAGTGCCGGTAGCGGGGGGGGTTACAATGAGCAGTTCTTC
CASSAGSGGGYNEQFF
>NA|NA|TRBV5-6|TRBJ1-2
TGTGCCAGCAGCCTGGGGCAGGGAACTATCGCCTACACCTTC
CASSLGQGTIAYTF
>TRBD1|once|TRBV7-9|TRBJ2-7
TGTGCCAGCGGAGACCCCGGGACAGGGCCCTACGAGCAGTACTTC
CASGDPGTGPYEQYF
>NA|once|TRBV5-5|TRBJ2-7
TGTGCCAGCAGCTTGGCGGGCTCCTACGAGCAGTACTTC
CASSLAGSYEQYF
>TRBD1|NA|TRBV7-9|TRBJ1-5
TGTGCCAGCAGCCCGGGACAGGGGGCGAGCAATCAGCCCCAGCATTTT
CASSPGQGASNQPQHF
>TRBD1|few|TRBV5-5|TRBJ1-4
TGTGCCAGCAGCCCCAGGGGGGATGCGTTTAATGAAAAACTGTTTTTT
CASSPRGDAFNEKLFF
>NA|NA|TRBV2|TRBJ1-4
TGTGCCAGCAGTGAGGAGCAGGCGGGTGAAAAACTGTTTTTT
CASSEEQAGEKLFF